This T cell receptor (beta chain) was captured in a study of shared clonotypes between healthy human individuals. Overall study findings and caveats: The sharing of 4.5% to 6.5% of naive CD4 clonotypes was seen across a handful of donors.

The assay was immunoSEQ multiplex PCR, and TCRdb's table has in-frame clones only and misses some. This table has under 1,100,000 clones, 65% to 80% appearing once. Turning to this clone: Its antigen is currently unknown.

V gave up 4 bases and J gave up 2 bases, with 13 bases separating them. CDR1 is LNHDA and CDR2 is SQIVND in the germline V gene (reference sequence). This CDR3 is 15 amino acids long. The chain is built from TRBV19 and TRBJ2-3; the D gene is possibly TRBD2 (6 bases). The sequence was obtained from a man between 18 and 35 years old in good health. The specimen sequenced was memory CD4+ T cells sorted from blood. Subset denoted: CD45RA-negative fraction. CDR3 nucleotides: TGTGCCAGTAGTAGGCGGGGAAGACCCACAGATACGCAGTATTTT. The encoded protein is CASSRRGRPTDTQYF. The variable domain in full, with the rest retrieved from reference TRBV19 and TRBJ2-3, is DGGITQSPKYLFRKEGQNVTLSCEQNLNHDAMYWYRQDPGQGLRLIYYSQIVNDFQKGDIAEGYSVSREKKESFPLTVTSAQKNPTAFYLCASSRRGRPTDTQYFGPGTRLTVL.